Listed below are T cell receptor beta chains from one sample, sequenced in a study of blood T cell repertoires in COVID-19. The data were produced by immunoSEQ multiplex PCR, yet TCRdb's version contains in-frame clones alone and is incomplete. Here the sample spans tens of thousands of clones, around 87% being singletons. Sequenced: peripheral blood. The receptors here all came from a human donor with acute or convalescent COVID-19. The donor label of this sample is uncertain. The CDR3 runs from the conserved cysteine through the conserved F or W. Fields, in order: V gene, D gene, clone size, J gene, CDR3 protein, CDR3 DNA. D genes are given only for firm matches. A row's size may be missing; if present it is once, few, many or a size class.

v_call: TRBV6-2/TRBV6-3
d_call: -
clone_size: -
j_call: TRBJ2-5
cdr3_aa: CASSYYGGGRQETQYF
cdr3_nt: TGTGCCAGCAGTTACTATGGGGGGGGCCGTCAAGAGACCCAGTACTTC

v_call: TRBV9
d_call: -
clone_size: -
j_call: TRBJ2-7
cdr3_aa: CASSVNFYEQYF
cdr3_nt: TGTGCCAGCAGCGTTAATTTCTACGAGCAGTACTTC

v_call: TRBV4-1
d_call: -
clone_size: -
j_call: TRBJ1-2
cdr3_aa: CASSPPGTLYGYTF
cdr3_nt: TGCGCCAGCAGCCCCCCCGGGACACTTTATGGCTACACCTTC

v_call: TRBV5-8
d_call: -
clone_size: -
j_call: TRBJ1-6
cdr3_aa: CASSLAGGYATNSPLHF
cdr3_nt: TGTGCCAGCAGCTTGGCCGGAGGGTACGCGACCAATTCACCCCTCCACTTT

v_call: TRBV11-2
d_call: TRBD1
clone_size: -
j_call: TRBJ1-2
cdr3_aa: CASSLGQGAGPYTF
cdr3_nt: TGTGCCAGCAGCTTGGGACAGGGCGCCGGTCCCTACACCTTC

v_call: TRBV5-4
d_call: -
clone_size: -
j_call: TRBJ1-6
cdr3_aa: CASSFGSGGAYNSPLHF
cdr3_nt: TGTGCCAGCAGCTTTGGCAGCGGTGGTGCCTATAATTCACCCCTCCACTTT

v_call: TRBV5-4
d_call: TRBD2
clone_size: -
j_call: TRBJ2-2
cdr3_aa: CASSLRGANTGELFF
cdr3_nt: TGTGCCAGCAGCTTGCGGGGGGCGAACACCGGGGAGCTGTTTTTT

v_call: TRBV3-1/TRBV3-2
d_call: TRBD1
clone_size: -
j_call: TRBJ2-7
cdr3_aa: CASSQSGQVEEQYF
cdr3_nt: TGTGCCAGCAGCCAATCGGGACAGGTGGAGGAGCAGTACTTC

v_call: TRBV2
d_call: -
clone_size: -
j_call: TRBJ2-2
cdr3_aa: CASRGPGGTGELFF
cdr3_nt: TGTGCCAGCCGAGGGCCAGGGGGGACCGGGGAGCTGTTTTTT

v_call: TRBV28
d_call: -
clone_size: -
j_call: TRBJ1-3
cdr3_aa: CASTTEGIGLSGNTIYF
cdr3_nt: TGTGCCAGCACCACGGAGGGTATTGGGCTCTCTGGAAACACCATATATTTT

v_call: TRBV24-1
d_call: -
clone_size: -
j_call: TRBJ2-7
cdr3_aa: CATSDRRLQGGEQYF
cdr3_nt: TGTGCCACCAGTGATCGAAGACTACAGGGCGGGGAGCAGTACTTC

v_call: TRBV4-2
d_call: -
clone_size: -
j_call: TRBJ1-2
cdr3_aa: CASSQEVDRTGGYTF
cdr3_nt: TGTGCCAGCAGCCAAGAGGTGGACAGAACAGGTGGCTACACCTTC

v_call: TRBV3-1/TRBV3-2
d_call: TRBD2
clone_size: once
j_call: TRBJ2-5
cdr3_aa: CASSLTSFETQYF
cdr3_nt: TGTGCCAGCAGCCTGACTAGCTTTGAGACCCAGTACTTC

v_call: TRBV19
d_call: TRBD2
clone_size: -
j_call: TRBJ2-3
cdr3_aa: CASSIDLAGGNTDTQYF
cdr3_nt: TGTGCCAGTAGTATAGATTTGGCGGGGGGCAACACAGATACGCAGTATTTT

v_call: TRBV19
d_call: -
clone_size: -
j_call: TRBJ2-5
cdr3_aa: CASKAGAGMNQETQYF
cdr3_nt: TGTGCCAGCAAAGCCGGGGCGGGGATGAACCAAGAGACCCAGTACTTC

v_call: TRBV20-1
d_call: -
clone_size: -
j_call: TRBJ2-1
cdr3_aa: CSATGNEQFF
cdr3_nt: TGCAGTGCTACAGGCAATGAGCAGTTCTTC

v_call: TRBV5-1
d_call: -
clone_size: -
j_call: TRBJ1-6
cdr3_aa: CASSLGGGNSPLHF
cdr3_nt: TGCGCCAGCAGCTTGGGGGGCGGTAATTCACCCCTCCACTTT

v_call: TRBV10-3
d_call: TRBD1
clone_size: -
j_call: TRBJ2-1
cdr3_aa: CAISLGQGGYNEQFF
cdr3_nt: TGTGCCATCAGCCTGGGACAGGGAGGCTACAATGAGCAGTTCTTC

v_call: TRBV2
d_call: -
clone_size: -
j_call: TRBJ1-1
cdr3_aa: CASSEQGWGTEAFF
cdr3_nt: TGTGCCAGCAGTGAACAGGGGTGGGGGACTGAAGCTTTCTTT

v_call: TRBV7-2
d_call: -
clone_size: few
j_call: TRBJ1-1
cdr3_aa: CASSLQGRVDTEAFF
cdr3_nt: TGTGCCAGCAGCTTACAGGGGAGGGTCGACACTGAAGCTTTCTTT

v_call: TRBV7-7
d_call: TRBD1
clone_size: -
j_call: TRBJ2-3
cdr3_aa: CASSLGQGADTQYF
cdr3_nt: TGTGCTAGCAGCTTGGGGCAGGGGGCAGATACGCAGTATTTT

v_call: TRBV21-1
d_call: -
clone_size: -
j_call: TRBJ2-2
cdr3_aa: CASTQGGDRYLTGELFF
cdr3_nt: TGTGCCAGCACGCAAGGAGGTGACAGGTACCTTACCGGGGAGCTGTTTTTT

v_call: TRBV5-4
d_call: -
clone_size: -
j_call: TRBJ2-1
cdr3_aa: CASSLQTDNEQFF
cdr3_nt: TGTGCCAGCAGCTTACAGACCGACAATGAGCAGTTCTTC

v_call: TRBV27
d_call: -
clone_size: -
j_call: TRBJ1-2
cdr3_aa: CASSLMANYGYTF
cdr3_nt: TGTGCCAGCAGTTTAATGGCAAACTATGGCTACACCTTC

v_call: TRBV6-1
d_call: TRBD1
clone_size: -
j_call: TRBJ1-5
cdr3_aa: CASSEAGQGGQPQHF
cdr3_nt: TGTGCCAGCAGTGAAGCGGGACAGGGGGGACAGCCCCAGCATTTT

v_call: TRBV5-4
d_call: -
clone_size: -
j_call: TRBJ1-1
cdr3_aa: CASSTDSNTEAFF
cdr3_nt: TGTGCCAGCAGCACTGACAGTAACACTGAAGCTTTCTTT

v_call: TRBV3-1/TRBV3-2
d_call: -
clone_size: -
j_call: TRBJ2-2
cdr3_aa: CASSNEQGLNTGELFF
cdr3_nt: TGTGCCAGCAGCAATGAGCAGGGATTAAACACCGGGGAGCTGTTTTTT